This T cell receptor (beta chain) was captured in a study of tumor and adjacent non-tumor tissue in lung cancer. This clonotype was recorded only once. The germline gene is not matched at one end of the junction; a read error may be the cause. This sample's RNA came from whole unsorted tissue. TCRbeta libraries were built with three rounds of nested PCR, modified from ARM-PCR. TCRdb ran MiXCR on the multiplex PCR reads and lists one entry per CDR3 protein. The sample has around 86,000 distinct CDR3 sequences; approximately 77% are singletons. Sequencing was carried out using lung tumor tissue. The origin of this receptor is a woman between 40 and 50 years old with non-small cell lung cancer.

The CDR3 DNA follows: TGTGCCTGCAGAAGGTCGGGGGCCGGGGAGCTGTTTTTT. It codes for CACRRSGAGELFF. The chain employs TRBV7-9 and TRBJ2-2; possible D gene TRBD2, 6 bases. The CDR3 loop spans 13 amino acids. Looked up from germline, CDR1 is SEHNR and CDR2 is FQNEAQ (reference sequence).